This TCR beta chain was retrieved from a study of CD8+CD57+ T cells in acquired aplastic anemia. The use of genomic DNA as template underpinned the TCR beta VDJ and CDR3 profiling. TCRdb re-analysed the reads in MiXCR, keeping a single row per CDR3 protein. The sample has some 160,000 distinct CDR3 sequences, around half seen once. An expansion of CD8+CD57+ cells by flow cytometry had been shown in patients chosen for sequencing. CDR1 and CDR2 from the germline V gene are LGHNA and YNFKEQ. The CDR3 is 15 amino acids. Trimming stripped 0 bases from V and 3 bases from J, with 12 bases between. The receptor's source is a human donor with aplastic anemia. The genes are TRBV4-2 and TRBJ2-7; tentatively, D is TRBD1 or TRBD2 (5 bases each). Sequencing was performed on sorted CD4+, CD8+, or CD8+CD57+ T cells (not recorded which) from PBMCs. This CDR3 reads CASSQDLGDYYEQYF. CDR3 nucleotides: TGTGCCAGCAGCCAAGATTTGGGGGATTACTACGAGCAGTACTTC.